This entry is about one T cell receptor beta chain. The antigen it recognizes is unknown. One base away there is no much larger clone; base qualities are not given. Whole blood was collected in K2EDTA tubes by collaborating institutions according to the institutions' own protocols. Collaborator samples were shipped for TCRbeta analysis as frozen whole blood, isolated PBMCs, or DNA extracted from either sample type. The CDR3 runs 16 amino acids, cysteine and phenylalanine included. Of the read, only the CDR3 DNA is kept; its 48 bases are in frame from base 1. The CDR1 and CDR2 encoded by the germline V gene are SQVTM and ANQGSEA. V and J are trimmed by 4 bases and 0 bases, and the gene matches miss 9 bases of the junction. The record originates from a study of blood T cell repertoires in COVID-19 (dated by TCRdb to 2018 to 2020). Regarding the study in general: Samples covering the acute and convalescent phases of COVID-19 were provided by collaborators in the United States, Italy and Spain. The material from the prospective study consisted of cDNA or gDNA derived from T cells, B-cell-depleted T cells, or PBMCs. Deeply sampled blood TCRbeta repertoires from subjects exposed to, actively infected with, or recovered from COVID-19 were included in the dataset. The repertoires were released in a freely available public database intended as a resource for research on the immune response to SARS-CoV-2. The samples were drawn from two sources: the first 160 participants of the ongoing ImmuneRACE study, and some 1,300 subjects contributed by 6 global collaborators. Sample metadata almost always included a de-identified subject ID, COVID-19 status, age in years and sex. Where available, HLA class I and class II types were obtained from metadata supplied by the sample provider rather than from assay-based typing. Broader findings and caveats from the paper: How much clinical and demographic metadata was included differed by source and by participant, and the metadata was provided uncurated.

TCRbeta CDR3 regions were amplified from genomic DNA using the immunoSEQ Assay, a bias-controlled multiplex PCR. Turning to the authors' computational methods: The number of nucleated cells in each sample was estimated by amplification of reference gene primers within the assay. To quantify the absolute abundance of each unique TCRbeta CDR3 rearrangement, sequence reads were collapsed and filtered. For each sample, productive Simpson clonality was calculated as the square root of Simpson's diversity index over productive rearrangements. Entries here come from immuneACCESS through TCRdb and include only in-frame sequences with V and J called. Some clones fail to appear in such tables; in the studies checked, an unresolved V gene covers under half of the shortfall, and the cause of the remainder is unknown. V, J and clone size reflect that table, while D and trimming were determined from the DNA. This sample gives about 87,000 clones in total; about 83% of them show up just once. The ten largest clones capture about 2.1% of the sample.

The sequence derives from a woman in her sixties or seventies with acute or convalescent COVID-19. The source material was peripheral blood. This chain joins TRBV29-1 to TRBJ2-1, and 7 junction bases match TRBD1. The nucleotides read TGCAGCGTTGGGGGGATGGGACAGAGCTCCTACAATGAGCAGTTCTTC. Translated, this is CSVGGMGQSSYNEQFF.